Below, one T cell receptor beta chain is given with its context. The antigen is not known. The data stem from a study of cytomegalovirus exposure and HLA in healthy donors. Broader study findings: TCR beta V- and J-gene trimming, according to a later analysis, was linked to a missense DCLRE1C variant. Some TCR beta chains (about 170 of them) were listed as cytomegalovirus-associated. There were several of the most significant clusters that appeared linked to common viral pathogens in a later analysis.

The PCR made use of 60 Vbeta and 13 Jbeta primers. Original data processing: A later analysis counted 80 million or so unique TCR beta chains, some 12 million shared. Sequencing used immunoSEQ multiplex PCR; TCRdb keeps in-frame clones, though not all of them. V, J and clone size are taken as reported in that table, and D and trimming were inferred from the DNA itself. The sample table includes some 30,000 clones. This CDR3 comprises 15 residues. V shed 4 bases and J 3 bases; nucleotides not matched to a gene: 3. Germline-derived CDR1 and CDR2 are MNHEY and SVGAGI. The genes are TRBV6-5 and TRBJ2-7; 13 bases are shared with TRBD2. The sequence came from a woman between 40 and 55 years old in good health and CMV-seropositive. Sequencing input: PBMCs. In DNA, the CDR3 is TGTGCCAGCAGTTCTGGACTAGCGGGAGACTACGAGCAGTACTTC. Translating it yields CASSSGLAGDYEQYF.